What follows is one TCR beta chain and its context. The sample is drawn from a study of blood T cell repertoires in COVID-19. Background on the study: From the United States, Italy and Spain came samples of acute and convalescent COVID-19. From T cells, B-cell-depleted T cells, or PBMCs came the material, which was cDNA or gDNA.

Per the original data handling: Researchers report that nucleated cell counts were estimated from reference gene primer amplification. Here immunoSEQ multiplex PCR was the method, and the copy in TCRdb shows in-frame clones only, minus some. V and J calls plus clone size are reproduced from that table; the DNA served to infer D and trimming. Of roughly 220,000 clones listed, approximately 90% were seen once; the top ten hold approximately 2.1%. Germline assignment: CDR1 SGHVS and CDR2 FNYEAQ. The CDR3 consists of 14 residues. The V gene end was trimmed by 5 bases and the J gene end by 8 bases; junction bases not matched to a gene: 4.

The sample comprised peripheral blood. V gene TRBV7-6 combines with J gene TRBJ2-5; 14 nucleotides match TRBD2. This clonotype was obtained from a man aged 25-40 years who had recovered from COVID-19. The CDR3 DNA reads as TGTGCCAGCAGCCCCGGGACTAGCGGGGGTACCCAGTACTTC. Encoded protein: CASSPGTSGGTQYF.